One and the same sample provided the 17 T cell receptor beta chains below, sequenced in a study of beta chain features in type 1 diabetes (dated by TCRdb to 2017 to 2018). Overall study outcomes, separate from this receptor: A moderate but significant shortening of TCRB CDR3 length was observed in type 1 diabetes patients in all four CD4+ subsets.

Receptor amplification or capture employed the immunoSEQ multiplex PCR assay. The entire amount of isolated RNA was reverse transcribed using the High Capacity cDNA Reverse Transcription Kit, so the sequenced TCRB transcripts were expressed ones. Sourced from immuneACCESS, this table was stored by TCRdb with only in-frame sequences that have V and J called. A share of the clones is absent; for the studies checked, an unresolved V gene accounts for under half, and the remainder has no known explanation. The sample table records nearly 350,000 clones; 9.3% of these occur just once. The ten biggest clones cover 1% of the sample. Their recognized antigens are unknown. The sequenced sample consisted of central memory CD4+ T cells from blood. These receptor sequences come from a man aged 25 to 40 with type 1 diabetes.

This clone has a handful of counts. The CDR3 region has the DNA TGTGCCAGTAGTATTCAACACGGCAACACTGAAGCTTTCTTT. Protein product: CASSIQHGNTEAFF. The V call is TRBV19, the J call TRBJ1-1; D unclear. The CDR3 has 14 residues. Trimming pared 3 bases from V and 2 bases from J, leaving 10 bases between. Germline V gives CDR1 LNHDA, CDR2 SQIVND (reference sequence).

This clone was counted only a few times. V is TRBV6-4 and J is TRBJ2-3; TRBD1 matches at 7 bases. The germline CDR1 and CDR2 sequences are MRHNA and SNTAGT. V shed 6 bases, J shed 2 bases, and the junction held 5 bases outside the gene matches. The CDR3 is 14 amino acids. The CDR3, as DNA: TGTGCCAGCAGCGACAGGGCGGACACAGATACGCAGTATTTT. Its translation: CASSDRADTDTQYF.

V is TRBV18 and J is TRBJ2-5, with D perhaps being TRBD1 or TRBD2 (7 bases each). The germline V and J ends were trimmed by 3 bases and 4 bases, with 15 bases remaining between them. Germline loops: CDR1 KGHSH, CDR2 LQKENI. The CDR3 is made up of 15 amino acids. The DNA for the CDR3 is TGTGCCAGCTCACCTCGACAGGGCGGGAGAGAGACCCAGTACTTC. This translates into CASSPRQGGRETQYF.

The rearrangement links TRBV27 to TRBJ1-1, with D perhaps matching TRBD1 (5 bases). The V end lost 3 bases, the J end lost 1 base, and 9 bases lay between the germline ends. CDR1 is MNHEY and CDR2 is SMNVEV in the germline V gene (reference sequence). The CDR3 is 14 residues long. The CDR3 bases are TGTGCCAGCAGTTTGGGCCAGGGGAACACTGAAGCTTTCTTT. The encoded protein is CASSLGQGNTEAFF.

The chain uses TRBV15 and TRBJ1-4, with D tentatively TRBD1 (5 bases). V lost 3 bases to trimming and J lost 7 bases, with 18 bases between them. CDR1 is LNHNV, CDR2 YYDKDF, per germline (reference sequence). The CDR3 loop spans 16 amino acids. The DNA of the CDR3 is TGTGCCACCAGCAGTGGGGGTCAGGGATACGGTGAAAAACTGTTTTTT. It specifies CATSSGGQGYGEKLFF. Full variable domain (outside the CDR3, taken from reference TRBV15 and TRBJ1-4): DAMVIQNPRYQVTQFGKPVTLSCSQTLNHNVMYWYQQKSSQAPKLLFHYYDKDFNNEADTPDNFQSRRPNTSFCFLDIRSPGLGDTAMYLCATSSGGQGYGEKLFFGSGTQLSVL.

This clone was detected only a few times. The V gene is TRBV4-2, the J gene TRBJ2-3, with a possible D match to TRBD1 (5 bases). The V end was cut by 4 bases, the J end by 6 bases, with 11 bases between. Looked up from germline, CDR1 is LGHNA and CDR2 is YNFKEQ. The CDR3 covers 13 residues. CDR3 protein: CASSPQGTDTQYF. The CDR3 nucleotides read TGTGCCAGCAGCCCCCAGGGTACTGATACGCAGTATTTT.

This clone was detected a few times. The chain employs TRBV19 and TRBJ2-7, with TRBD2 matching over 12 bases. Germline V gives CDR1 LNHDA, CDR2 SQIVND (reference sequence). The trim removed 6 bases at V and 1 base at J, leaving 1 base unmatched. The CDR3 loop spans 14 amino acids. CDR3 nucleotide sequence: TGTGCCAGTAGCACTAGCGGGGGGTCCTACGAGCAGTACTTC. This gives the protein CASSTSGGSYEQYF.

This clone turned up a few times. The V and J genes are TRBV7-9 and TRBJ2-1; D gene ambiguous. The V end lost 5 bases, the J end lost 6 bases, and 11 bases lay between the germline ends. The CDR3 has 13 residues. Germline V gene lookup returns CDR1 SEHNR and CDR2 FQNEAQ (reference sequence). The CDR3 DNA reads TGTGCCAGCAGCGCCAAGGGTCGCAATGAGCAGTTCTTC. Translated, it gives CASSAKGRNEQFF.

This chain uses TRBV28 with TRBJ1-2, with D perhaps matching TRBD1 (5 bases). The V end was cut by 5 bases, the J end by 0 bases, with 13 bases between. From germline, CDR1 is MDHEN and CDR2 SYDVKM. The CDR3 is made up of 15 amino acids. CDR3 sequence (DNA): TGTGCCAGCAGTCCCTGGGACGGAGCTAACTATGGCTACACCTTC. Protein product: CASSPWDGANYGYTF.

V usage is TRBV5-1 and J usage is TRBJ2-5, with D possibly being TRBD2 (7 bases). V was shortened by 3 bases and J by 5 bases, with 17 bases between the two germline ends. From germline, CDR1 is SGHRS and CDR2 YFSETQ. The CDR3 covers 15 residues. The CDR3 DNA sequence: TGCGCCAGCAGCTCACTGGTCGCGGGGGCCGAGACCCAGTACTTC. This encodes CASSSLVAGAETQYF.

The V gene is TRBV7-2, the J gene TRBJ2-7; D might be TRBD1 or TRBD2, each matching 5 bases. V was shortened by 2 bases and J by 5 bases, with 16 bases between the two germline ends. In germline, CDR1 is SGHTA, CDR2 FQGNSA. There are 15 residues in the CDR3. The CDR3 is CASSLIKGQGHEQYF. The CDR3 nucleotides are TGTGCCAGCAGCTTAATCAAAGGGCAGGGACACGAGCAGTACTTC. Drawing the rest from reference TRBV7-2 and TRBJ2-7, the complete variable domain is GAGVSQSPSNKVTEKGKDVELRCDPISGHTALYWYRQSLGQGLEFLIYFQGNSAPDKSGLPSDRFSAERTGGSVSTLTIQRTQQEDSAVYLCASSLIKGQGHEQYFGPGTRLTVT.

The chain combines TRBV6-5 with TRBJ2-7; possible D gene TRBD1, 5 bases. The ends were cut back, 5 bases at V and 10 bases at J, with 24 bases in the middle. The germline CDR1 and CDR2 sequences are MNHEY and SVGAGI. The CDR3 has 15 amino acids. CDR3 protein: CASSPARGRPVDQYF. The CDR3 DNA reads TGTGCCAGCAGTCCCGCTAGGGGCCGCCCGGTGGATCAGTACTTC.

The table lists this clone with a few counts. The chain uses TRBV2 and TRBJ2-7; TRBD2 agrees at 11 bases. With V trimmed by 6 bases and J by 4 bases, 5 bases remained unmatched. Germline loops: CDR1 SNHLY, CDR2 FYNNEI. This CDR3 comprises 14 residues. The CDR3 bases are TGTGCCAGCAGCGTGGGACTAGCGGCGTACGAGCAGTACTTC. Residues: CASSVGLAAYEQYF.

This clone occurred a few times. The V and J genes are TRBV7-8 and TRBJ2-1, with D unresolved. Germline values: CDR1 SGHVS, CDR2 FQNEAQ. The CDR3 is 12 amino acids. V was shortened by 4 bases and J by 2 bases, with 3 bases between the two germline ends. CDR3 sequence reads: CASSSPYNEQFF. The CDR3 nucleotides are TGTGCCAGCAGCTCACCCTACAATGAGCAGTTCTTC. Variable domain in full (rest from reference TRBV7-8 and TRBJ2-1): GAGVSQSPRYKVAKRGQDVALRCDPISGHVSLFWYQQALGQGPEFLTYFQNEAQLDKSGLPSDRFFAERPEGSVSTLKIQRTQQEDSAVYLCASSSPYNEQFFGPGTRLTVL.

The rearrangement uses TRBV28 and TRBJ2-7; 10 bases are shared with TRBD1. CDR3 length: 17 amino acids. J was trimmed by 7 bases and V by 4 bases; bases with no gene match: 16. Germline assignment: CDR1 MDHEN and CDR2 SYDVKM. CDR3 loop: CASSSSQPGQGKGEQYF. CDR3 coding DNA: TGTGCCAGCAGTTCCAGCCAGCCGGGACAGGGGAAGGGGGAGCAGTACTTC.

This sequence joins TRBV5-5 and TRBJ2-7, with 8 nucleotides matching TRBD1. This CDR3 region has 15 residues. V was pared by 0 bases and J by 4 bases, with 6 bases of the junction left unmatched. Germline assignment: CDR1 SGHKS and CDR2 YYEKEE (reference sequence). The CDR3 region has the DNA TGTGCCAGCAGCTTGGCTGGAGGACAGGGTTACGAGCAGTACTTC. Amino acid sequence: CASSLAGGQGYEQYF.

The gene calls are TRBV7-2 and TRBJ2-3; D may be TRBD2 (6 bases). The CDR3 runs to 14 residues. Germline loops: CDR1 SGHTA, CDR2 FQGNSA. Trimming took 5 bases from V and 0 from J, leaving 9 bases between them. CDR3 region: CASSQAGSTDTQYF. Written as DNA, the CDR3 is TGTGCCAGCAGCCAAGCGGGTAGCACAGATACGCAGTATTTT.